The rows below give T cell receptor beta chains drawn from one sample of a study of blood T cells in healthy people across ages. Via MiXCR, TCRdb re-called the 5' RACE reads, giving one row per CDR3 protein. This sample has roughly 800,000 distinct CDR3 sequences, with nearly 60% found just once. Sequencing input: blood. The receptors here all came from a man aged 25-45 years in good health. Each CDR3 is given with its conserved first and last residue. The D gene is left open where the match is weak. The listing skips clone size in some rows; elsewhere it reads once, few, many or a size class.

clone_size,j_call,d_call,v_call,cdr3_nt,cdr3_aa
.,TRBJ2-5,TRBD1,TRBV2,TGTGCCAGCAGTGTTGAGGGGACAGGAGAAGAGACCCAGTACTTC,CASSVEGTGEETQYF
.,TRBJ2-1,TRBD2,TRBV7-9,TGTGCCAGCAGCCCCCGGGGAGCGGGGACTGCTAGCTCCAACAATGAGCAGTTCTTC,CASSPRGAGTASSNNEQFF
.,TRBJ2-3,TRBD1,TRBV7-4,TGTGCCAGCAGCCCAGGGACAGTAAGCACAGATACGCAGTATTTT,CASSPGTVSTDTQYF
.,TRBJ2-3,.,TRBV24-1,TGTGCCACCAGTGACGGACAGGATACGCAGTATTTT,CATSDGQDTQYF
.,TRBJ2-3,.,TRBV30,TGTGCCTGGACTGTAAGGATTAGCACAGATACGCAGTATTTT,CAWTVRISTDTQYF
.,TRBJ1-1,.,TRBV5-1,TGCGCCAGCAGCTTGGCCTTAGGAGGGGTCGGCACTGAAGCTTTCTTT,CASSLALGGVGTEAFF
once,TRBJ2-7,.,TRBV2,TGTGCCAGCAGTGAAGCGATTAAGACCGAAATCTACGAGCAGTACTTC,CASSEAIKTEIYEQYF
few,TRBJ2-7,TRBD2,TRBV9,TGTGCCAGCAGCGTTCAAGCGGGAACGCTCCCCTACGAGCAGTACTTC,CASSVQAGTLPYEQYF
.,TRBJ1-2,.,TRBV10-3,TGTGCCATCAGTGAGATATCCCTCGGCTACACCTTC,CAISEISLGYTF
.,TRBJ1-2,.,TRBV4-3,TGCGCCAGCAGCCATAACGAAGGAAGCTATGGCTACACCTTC,CASSHNEGSYGYTF
many,TRBJ2-7,TRBD1,TRBV7-2,TGTGCCAGCAGTTCCGCCGGGACAGGGTCCTACGAGCAGTACTTC,CASSSAGTGSYEQYF
many,TRBJ2-5,TRBD2,TRBV20-1,TGCAGTGCTAGAGACGGAGCGGGAATCCAAGAGACCCAGTACTTC,CSARDGAGIQETQYF
.,TRBJ2-7,.,TRBV7-9,TGTGCCAGCAGAGATGGTACCTCCTACGAGCAGTACTTC,CASRDGTSYEQYF
.,TRBJ2-7,.,TRBV29-1,TGCAGCGGGATGGGTTTGGGGACCTACGAGCAGTACTTC,CSGMGLGTYEQYF
.,TRBJ2-5,TRBD2,TRBV7-2,TGTGCCAGCAGCTTAGACGGGGGGGCCGGAGAGACCCAGTACTTC,CASSLDGGAGETQYF
.,TRBJ2-1,TRBD2,TRBV7-2,TGTGCCAGCATGCTAGCGGGAGGATACAATGAGCAGTTCTTC,CASMLAGGYNEQFF
.,TRBJ2-1,TRBD1,TRBV30,TGTGCCTGGAGCCGGGACAGAATCAACAATGAGCAGTTCTTC,CAWSRDRINNEQFF
.,TRBJ2-5,TRBD2,TRBV4-3,TGCGCCAGCAGCCGGAATAGCGGGAGCCCCGAGACCCAGTACTTC,CASSRNSGSPETQYF
few,TRBJ2-3,TRBD2,TRBV7-2,TGTGCCAGCAGACCTGCCGTGGCGGGGGGGCTTAGGGATACGCAGTATTTT,CASRPAVAGGLRDTQYF
.,TRBJ2-5,.,TRBV4-3,TGCGCCAGCAGCCAAGCTAGATCCCAGACCCAGTACTTC,CASSQARSQTQYF
.,TRBJ2-7,TRBD1,TRBV6-2/TRBV6-3,TGTGCCAGTGAGGGGGCCACATACGAGCAGTACTTC,CASEGATYEQYF
few,TRBJ1-1,.,TRBV20-1,TGCAGTGCTAGAGAGGCCAGGAACACTGAAGCTTTCTTT,CSAREARNTEAFF
.,TRBJ2-3,TRBD2,TRBV4-2,TGTGCCAGCAGCCAAGATGGAGCGGCTAGCGGGAGGAGGGATACGCAGTATTTT,CASSQDGAASGRRDTQYF
few,TRBJ2-3,TRBD2,TRBV3-1,TGTGCCAGCAGCCCCTCCGGGACTAGCGGCGCGGATACGCAGTATTTT,CASSPSGTSGADTQYF
once,TRBJ1-4,TRBD1,TRBV5-1,TGCGCCAGCAGCTTGGGGGGCAGGGGGCGCGTTGAAAAACTGTTTTTT,CASSLGGRGRVEKLFF
.,TRBJ1-2,.,TRBV6-1,TGTGCCAGCAGTGAAATTGGGAGTTACTATGGCTACACCTTC,CASSEIGSYYGYTF
.,TRBJ2-7,.,TRBV5-1,TGCGCCAGCAGCTTGGTGTCCGACGTCTACGAGCAGTACTTC,CASSLVSDVYEQYF
.,TRBJ2-5,.,TRBV7-2,TGTGCCAGCATCTCAACCGGGGGAGGGACCCAGTACTTC,CASISTGGGTQYF
few,TRBJ2-7,TRBD2,TRBV20-1,TGCAGTGCCCCTATTACTAGCGTACGCTACGAGCAGTACTTC,CSAPITSVRYEQYF
.,TRBJ2-3,.,TRBV7-9,TGTGCCAGCAGCTTGCGGCGGGGACAGCCCACAGATACGCAGTATTTT,CASSLRRGQPTDTQYF
few,TRBJ2-2,TRBD1,TRBV11-2,TGTGCCAGCAGCCCAACCCGACAGGGATGGGGGTCCGGGGAGCTGTTTTTT,CASSPTRQGWGSGELFF
many,TRBJ2-1,TRBD2,TRBV20-1,TGCAGTGCTTCACAACGAAAAGGACTAGTTAATGAGCAGTTCTTC,CSASQRKGLVNEQFF